The 25 T cell receptor beta chains listed next were all sequenced from one sample in a study of OX40 agonist ivuxolimab in advanced cancers. Method: immunoSEQ multiplex PCR; TCRdb's copy keeps in-frame clones and lacks some. The sample includes about 31,000 clones, 75% to 90% seen only once; the top ten take over 35%. This specimen was CD4+ or CD8+ T cells sorted from blood, taken in a trial of the OX40 agonist ivuxolimab. Source of these receptors: an adult with an advanced solid tumor such as melanoma, head and neck, liver or kidney cancer.

V and J are TRBV9 and TRBJ2-2, with 7 bases fitting TRBD1. Looked up from germline, CDR1 is SGDLS and CDR2 is YYNGEE. CDR3 length: 17 amino acids. V was pared by 3 bases and J by 0 bases, with 8 bases of the junction left unmatched. CDR3 bases: TGTGCCAGCAGCGCCAAACACAGGGGCGCGAACACCGGGGAGCTGTTTTTT. Amino acids: CASSAKHRGANTGELFF.

The J gene is TRBJ2-7, the V gene TRBV9; D remains unclear. Germline V gives CDR1 SGDLS, CDR2 YYNGEE. The CDR3 covers 13 residues. The germline V and J ends were trimmed by 0 bases and 1 base, with 5 bases remaining between them. CDR3 sequence: CASSVGASYEQYF. The DNA for the CDR3 is TGTGCCAGCAGCGTAGGGGCATCCTACGAGCAGTACTTC.

The chain is built from TRBV4-1 and TRBJ2-7, with TRBD1 as a possible D gene (6 bases). The germline CDR1 and CDR2 sequences are MGHRA and YSYEKL. V was pared by 5 bases and J by 4 bases, with 18 bases between. The CDR3 consists of 15 residues. CDR3 residues: CASSWKGQGSYEQYF. In DNA, the CDR3 is TGCGCCAGCAGCTGGAAGGGGCAGGGGTCGTACGAGCAGTACTTC.

V gene TRBV7-9 combines with J gene TRBJ2-5; the match to TRBD2 covers 8 bases. The CDR3 extends over 15 amino acids. The V and J ends lost 1 base and 4 bases, in that order; junction bases with no gene match: 5. Germline CDR1 is SEHNR and CDR2 is FQNEAQ (reference sequence). CDR3 region: CASSLVELAVETQYF. CDR3 DNA: TGTGCCAGCAGCTTAGTGGAACTAGCGGTAGAGACCCAGTACTTC. The entire variable domain, with the rest obtained from reference TRBV7-9 and TRBJ2-5, is as follows: DTGVSQNPRHKITKRGQNVTFRCDPISEHNRLYWYRQTLGQGPEFLTYFQNEAQLEKSRLLSDRFSAERPKGSFSTLEIQRTEQGDSAMYLCASSLVELAVETQYFGPGTRLLVL.

The rearrangement links TRBV7-9 to TRBJ1-5; 9 nucleotides align to TRBD1. Germline V CDR1 and CDR2: SEHNR, FQNEAQ (reference sequence). J was trimmed by 2 bases and V by 6 bases; bases with no gene match: 2. This CDR3 spans 14 amino acids. CDR3 residues: CASRRTGGNQPQHF. The CDR3 nucleotides read TGTGCCAGCAGACGGACAGGGGGCAATCAGCCCCAGCATTTT.

This clone was seen at least ten times. The J gene is TRBJ1-1, the V gene TRBV6-1; possibly TRBD1 for D (5 bases). The germline gives CDR1 MNHNS, CDR2 SASEGT. V lost 5 bases and J lost 1, with 5 bases in between. CDR3 length equals 12 residues. The CDR3 sequence: CASSTGNTEAFF. DNA for the CDR3: TGTGCCAGCAGTACAGGGAACACTGAAGCTTTCTTT.

The CDR3 coding sequence is TGTGCCAGCAGCCAAGGGGTTTTCACTGAAGCTTTCTTT. Its translation is CASSQGVFTEAFF. The chain couples TRBV27 to TRBJ1-1; TRBD1 might be the D (5 bases). Trimming removed 6 bases at V and 4 bases at J, with 12 bases between. The CDR3 contains 13 residues. Germline CDR1 is MNHEY and CDR2 is SMNVEV (reference sequence).

The CDR3 DNA sequence: TGTGCCAGCAGGAATACAAAACTAGCGGGAGTGTACAATGAGCAGTTCTTC. This sequence encodes CASRNTKLAGVYNEQFF. The chain combines TRBV7-9 with TRBJ2-1; TRBD2 matches at 11 bases. Trimming removed 6 bases from V and 4 bases from J; junction bases left unmatched: 11. Germline CDR1 and CDR2: SEHNR and FQNEAQ (reference sequence). The CDR3 is 17 residues long.

This clone was counted between two and nine times. The CDR3, as DNA: TGTGCCAGCAGCCCAAGGGGGCGGAACGGGGAGCTGTTTTTT. This sequence encodes CASSPRGRNGELFF. The chain recombines TRBV11-3 with TRBJ2-2; TRBD1 agrees at 7 bases. In germline, CDR1 is SGHNT, CDR2 YENEEA. With 5 bases clipped from V and 7 bases from J, the junction kept 7 bases outside the gene matches. The CDR3 totals 14 residues.

The chain joins TRBV25-1 to TRBJ2-5, with a weak D call TRBD2 (6 bases). CDR3 size: 16 residues. The V and J ends lost 5 bases and 2 bases respectively, with 18 bases between them. Germline assignment: CDR1 MGHDK and CDR2 SYGVNS. DNA of the CDR3: TGTGCCAGCAGTCCCCGGACGGGAGACCAACAAGAGACCCAGTACTTC. Translating it yields CASSPRTGDQQETQYF.

This clone was seen only once. One end of the junction does not line up with germline, which may come from a read error. The chain has TRBV7-7 and TRBJ2-3; D may be TRBD2 (6 bases). CDR1 and CDR2 from the germline V gene are SSHAT and FNYEAQ (reference sequence). The CDR3 length is 15 residues. The chain's CDR3 is CASSLLGGATDTQYF. CDR3 DNA: TGTGCTAGCAGCTTATTGGGGGGAGCCACAGATACGCAGTATTTT.

The V call is TRBV27, the J call TRBJ1-2; TRBD1 matches at 8 bases. CDR3 length: 16 amino acids. The junction had 9 bases not matched to a gene; V was cut back by 5 bases and J by 1 base. CDR1 MNHEY and CDR2 SMNVEV come from the germline V gene (reference sequence). CDR3 in DNA: TGTGCCAGCAGTCCACAGGGGGTTACCTTTAACTATGGCTACACCTTC. Residues: CASSPQGVTFNYGYTF.

This clone appeared a few times. This rearrangement joins TRBV27 to TRBJ1-5, with a weak D call TRBD1 (5 bases). Germline V gives CDR1 MNHEY, CDR2 SMNVEV (reference sequence). V was trimmed by 3 bases and J by 6 bases, leaving 12 bases between them. This CDR3 contains 14 residues. CDR3 coding DNA: TGTGCCAGCAGTTTGACAGTAGCAGGTCAGCCCCAGCATTTT. Its protein product is CASSLTVAGQPQHF.

The V gene is TRBV7-9, the J gene TRBJ2-5; unclear D gene. The J call may be incorrect, as the DNA end agrees better with TRBJ2-7. Germline V lookup: CDR1 SEHNR, CDR2 FQNEAQ (reference sequence). The CDR3 is 11 residues long. CDR3 in amino acids: CASSLNREQYF. The CDR3 region has the DNA TGTGCCAGCAGCTTAAACCGCGAGCAGTACTTC.

This chain links TRBV19 with TRBJ2-3; the D is unclear. Between the trimmed V and J ends, which lost 7 bases and 4 bases, there was a span of 6 bases. CDR3 length: 11 amino acids. Germline V gene data show CDR1 as LNHDA and CDR2 as SQIVND (reference sequence). Here the CDR3 reads CASKMADTQYF. The CDR3 coding sequence is TGTGCCAGTAAAATGGCAGATACGCAGTATTTT.

The rearrangement links TRBV7-6 to TRBJ1-1; TRBD1 aligns across 7 bases. The CDR3 is made up of 15 amino acids. Germline V gene sequence: CDR1 SGHVS, CDR2 FNYEAQ. J lost 1 base, V lost 0 bases, and 2 bases had no gene match. CDR3 protein: CASSLAGTENTEAFF. The CDR3 nucleotides read TGTGCCAGCAGCTTAGCCGGGACAGAGAACACTGAAGCTTTCTTT.

This rearrangement joins TRBV5-6 to TRBJ2-3, with 8 positions matching TRBD2. The CDR3 covers 16 residues. Germline loops: CDR1 SGHDT, CDR2 YYEEEE. V lost 0 bases, J lost 10 bases, and 13 bases stayed unmatched. DNA of the CDR3: TGTGCCAGCAGCTTGGGGTTTTCAGCGGGAGATGGGGCGCAGTATTTT. It is translated as CASSLGFSAGDGAQYF. Filled out from reference TRBV5-6 and TRBJ2-3, the complete variable domain reads DAGVTQSPTHLIKTRGQQVTLRCSPKSGHDTVSWYQQALGQGPQFIFQYYEEEERQRGNFPDRFSGHQFPNYSSELNVNALLLGDSALYLCASSLGFSAGDGAQYFGPGTRLTVL.

The rearrangement links TRBV4-2 to TRBJ1-5, with a weak D call TRBD1 (6 bases). This CDR3 spans 14 amino acids. Germline assignment: CDR1 LGHNA and CDR2 YNFKEQ. V dropped 3 bases and J dropped 2 bases, with 8 bases sitting between them. DNA for the CDR3: TGTGCCAGCAGCCAGTCAGGGGGCAATCAGCCCCAGCATTTT. Protein: CASSQSGGNQPQHF.

The V call is TRBV7-3, the J call TRBJ2-7; D possibly corresponds to TRBD2 (7 bases). V shed 0 bases and J shed 3 bases, with 9 bases lying between them. The CDR3 runs to 14 residues. Per the germline V gene, CDR1 is SGHTA and CDR2 is FQGTGA. The CDR3 region is CASSLTGGDYEQYF. The CDR3 DNA is TGTGCCAGCAGCTTAACAGGGGGGGACTACGAGCAGTACTTC.

This chain joins TRBV2 and TRBJ1-1; D uncertain. Trimming pared 4 bases from V and 4 bases from J, leaving 16 bases between. Germline CDR1 SNHLY, CDR2 FYNNEI. CDR3 size: 15 residues. CDR3 bases: TGTGCCAGCAGTGTGGTAATAGGGTCTATCACTGAAGCTTTCTTT. Translation: CASSVVIGSITEAFF.

The chain employs TRBV27 and TRBJ2-1; 9 bases match TRBD1. The CDR3 runs to 18 residues. The junction had 9 bases not matched to a gene; V was cut back by 3 bases and J by 0 bases. Germline V lookup: CDR1 MNHEY, CDR2 SMNVEV (reference sequence). CDR3 bases: TGTGCCAGCAGTTTTGGGAACAGGGGGCTGGGCTCCTACAATGAGCAGTTCTTC. Its translation: CASSFGNRGLGSYNEQFF.

The chain uses TRBV4-1 and TRBJ1-1; no firm D call. Trimming shortened V by 1 base and J by 7 bases, and 16 bases separated the two germline ends. The length of the CDR3 is 15 residues. CDR1 MGHRA and CDR2 YSYEKL come from the germline V gene. The DNA of the CDR3 is TGCGCCAGCAGCCAAGGTTCCGGGAGGGCCGGTGAAGCTTTCTTT. Its translation: CASSQGSGRAGEAFF.

The CDR3 reads CASRTVTHTGELFF. The CDR3 DNA is TGTGCCAGCAGGACCGTCACACACACCGGGGAGCTGTTTTTT. This sequence joins TRBV6-5 and TRBJ2-2; no clear D. The CDR3 spans 14 residues. Trimming stripped 6 bases from V and 3 bases from J, with 11 bases between. Germline CDR1 and CDR2: MNHEY and SVGAGI.

The genes are TRBV7-8 and TRBJ2-7, with 10 bases matching TRBD2. Germline values: CDR1 SGHVS, CDR2 FQNEAQ. V dropped 2 bases and J dropped 4; count of bases not matched to a gene: 5. CDR3 size: 15 residues. In nucleotides, the CDR3 is TGTGCCAGCAGCTTACCTCTAGCGGGAGAATACGAGCAGTACTTC. It encodes CASSLPLAGEYEQYF.

The chain joins TRBV19 to TRBJ2-1, with TRBD2 matching over 7 bases. V shed 5 bases and J 0 bases; nucleotides not matched to a gene: 1. Germline V gene sequence: CDR1 LNHDA, CDR2 SQIVND (reference sequence). The CDR3 has 14 amino acids. The CDR3 coding sequence is TGTGCCAGTAGTGGCGGGAGCTCCTACAATGAGCAGTTCTTC. The encoded protein is CASSGGSSYNEQFF.